This T cell receptor beta chain came from a study of cytomegalovirus exposure and HLA in healthy donors. Study-wide results and limits: The tendency of first-cohort TCR clusters to co-occur in the 130 or so validation repertoires was identified by a subsequent analysis. Specificity of a few CMV-associated chains for CMV antigens was verified in vitro. It was reportedly the case that the classifier diagnosed cytomegalovirus status with high specificity and sensitivity.

Per the germline V gene, CDR1 is SGHNT and CDR2 is YYREEE (reference sequence). The CDR3 length is 13 residues. Deletions cut 3 bases from V and 4 bases from J, with 8 bases between. The validation cohort, a group of some 120 subjects, included the donors and was separate from the roughly 670-subject first cohort. The assay was immunoSEQ multiplex PCR, and TCRdb's table has in-frame clones only and misses some. Of 86,000 or so clones listed, 90% to 96% were seen once; the top ten hold approximately 1.5%. For this clone: No antigen is known for it.

The sample taken for sequencing was PBMCs. The receptor was derived from a man aged 18 to 29 in good health and CMV-seropositive. J is TRBJ2-1 and V is TRBV5-4; possibly TRBD1 for D (6 bases). This CDR3 is CASSYRVYNEQFF. The CDR3 nucleotides read TGTGCCAGCAGCTACAGGGTTTACAATGAGCAGTTCTTC.